This TCR beta chain was captured in a study of intratumoral heterogeneity in liver cancer. Background on the whole study: In the full cohort of 14 patients, the median age was approximately 60 years and the majority of patients were male. The full cohort included approximately 71 multiregional samples from about 15 HCC patients, consisting of roughly 50 tumoral regions and 20 adjacent nontumoral regions. To examine intratumor heterogeneity, the study integrated RNA-seq, DNA sequencing, TCR-seq and SNP array data obtained from multiple regions of hepatocellular carcinoma specimens. The investigation overall reported the following: A relatively low patient number and under-sampled tumor-infiltrating lymphocyte representation were acknowledged by the authors as limitations.

All patients had early-stage hepatocellular carcinoma and received no therapy before surgical resection. The sampled areas showed no macroscopic signs of necrosis or hemorrhage. Multiple regions from a couple of patients were subjected to TCR sequencing (ImmunoSeq). Each frozen resection tissue sample was taken at least 1 cm away from every other sample. The N label marked samples taken from nontumoral liver tissue adjacent to the tumor. Genomic DNA was isolated from bulk tissue with the DNeasy blood and tissue kit. For this clone: Its recognized antigen is unknown. Qualities for individual bases were not recorded, and no much larger clone is one base off.

For CDR1 and CDR2, the germline V gene lists KGHSH and LQKENI. V loses 1 base, J loses 3 bases, and the germline ends lie 11 bases apart. From the cysteine up to the phenylalanine, the CDR3 has a length of 15 residues. Here the CDR3 DNA is all that survives: 45 bases in frame from base 1. Using the immunoSEQ assay, the TCR beta chain CDR3 regions were sequenced from genomic DNA. Rearranged VDJ segments were amplified with primers annealing to V and J segments. In the original analysis: The ImmunoSeq Analyzer software was used to calculate clonality and richness metrics. Differentially abundant clones between regions were identified using Fisher's exact test plus a beta-binomial method for added stringency. Imported from immuneACCESS, the table was reduced by TCRdb to in-frame sequences with V and J called. These copies leave out some clones; in studies compared against another copy, an unresolved V gene accounts for under half, and the cause of the remainder is not known. The D gene and trimming were derived from the DNA, and the V and J assignments and clone size from that table. Within this sample are 20,000 to 25,000 clones, with approximately 73% of them counted one time only. Approximately 17% of the sample goes to the ten largest clones.

This receptor chain uses TRBV18 and TRBJ2-3; the D gene is not confidently resolved. The sample here was tumor-adjacent normal tissue, taken before any cancer treatment. This sequence was found in a woman aged 65 to 85 with hepatocellular carcinoma. The CDR3 corresponds to CASSPQSPVTDTQYF. The nucleotides read TGTGCCAGCTCACCACAATCCCCCGTAACAGATACGCAGTATTTT.